A single sample is the source of the 12 T cell receptor beta chains below, sequenced in a study of a mutant IDH1 vaccine in newly diagnosed glioma. As for time point: week 5, during vaccination. The vaccine gave 300 ug of a 20-mer mutant IDH1 peptide subcutaneously per dose. Repertoires were generated with immunoSEQ multiplex PCR, while TCRdb's copy carries only in-frame clones and drops some. The sample contains about 36,000 clones, roughly 80% of which appear only once. These TCRs' antigens remain unknown. Sequencing was performed on PBMCs, taken from a glioma patient whose treatment included an IDH1 peptide vaccine. The receptors originated from a man aged 50 to 60 with glioma.

This clone has a handful of counts. V usage is TRBV29-1 and J usage is TRBJ1-1; D is unresolved. Trimming shortened V by 7 bases and J by 9 bases, and 12 bases separated the two germline ends. The CDR3 totals 10 residues. From germline, CDR1 is SQVTM and CDR2 ANQGSEA. The DNA for the CDR3 is TGCAGCGGAAGTCGGACCAAAGCTTTCTTT. Amino acids: CSGSRTKAFF.

The chain is built from TRBV5-6 and TRBJ1-5; possibly TRBD1 for D (5 bases). This CDR3 contains 13 residues. V gave up 5 bases and J gave up 7 bases, with 13 bases separating them. Looked up from germline, CDR1 is SGHDT and CDR2 is YYEEEE. The CDR3 region has the DNA TGTGCCAGCAGTGGGGGGAGTTCCCAGCCCCAGCATTTT. Encoded protein: CASSGGSSQPQHF.

The chain carries TRBV28 and TRBJ1-5; TRBD1 might be the D (5 bases). The germline gives CDR1 MDHEN, CDR2 SYDVKM. This CDR3 has 13 residues. V lost 3 bases and J 8 bases, leaving 11 bases between the germline ends. CDR3 bases: TGTGCCAGCAGTTTTTCCAGGGTCAAGCCCCAGCATTTT. Translating it yields CASSFSRVKPQHF.

This chain uses TRBV7-6 with TRBJ2-7; 11 bases fit TRBD2. Germline CDR1 is SGHVS and CDR2 is FNYEAQ. V lost 5 bases, J lost 5 bases, and 8 bases stayed unmatched. The CDR3 has 15 residues. CDR3 sequence: CASSLGTSGEDEQYF. The DNA of the CDR3 is TGTGCCAGCAGCCTCGGGACTAGCGGAGAGGACGAGCAGTACTTC.

CDR3 in amino acids: CASSNRRLAGANTGELFF. The CDR3 DNA sequence: TGCGCCAGCAGCAATAGAAGACTAGCGGGGGCGAACACCGGGGAGCTGTTTTTT. This sequence joins TRBV4-1 and TRBJ2-2; 12 bases align to TRBD2. This CDR3 is 18 amino acids long. Germline V gene data show CDR1 as MGHRA and CDR2 as YSYEKL. V was clipped by 5 bases and J by 0 bases; unmatched bases: 7.

The CDR3 region has the DNA TGTGCCAGCAGTGAAAACAGGGGTAGAGAAAAACTGTTTTTT. It yields the protein CASSENRGREKLFF. The V call is TRBV6-1, the J call TRBJ1-4; TRBD1 aligns across 7 bases. J gave up 8 bases and V 2 bases, and 5 bases lay outside the gene matches. This CDR3 has 14 amino acids. Germline V gene lookup returns CDR1 MNHNS and CDR2 SASEGT.

This clone is a singleton in its sample. The chain has TRBV19 and TRBJ1-1; D not resolved. Trimming shortened V by 1 base and J by 7 bases, and 7 bases separated the two germline ends. This CDR3 comprises 12 residues. Per germline, CDR1 LNHDA and CDR2 SQIVND (reference sequence). CDR3 coding DNA: TGTGCCAGTAGTATAGGAGGTTATGAAGCTTTCTTT. Protein sequence: CASSIGGYEAFF.

The genes are TRBV5-8 and TRBJ1-4; 10 nucleotides align to TRBD1. CDR1 and CDR2 from the germline V gene are SGHTS and YDEGEE. CDR3 length: 14 amino acids. The junction had 7 bases not matched to a gene; V was cut back by 6 bases and J by 8 bases. CDR3 DNA: TGTGCCAGCAACGGACTGACAGGGGGCGAAAAACTGTTTTTT. Amino acid sequence: CASNGLTGGEKLFF.

The chain combines TRBV14 with TRBJ2-3, with 9 bases identical to TRBD1. Trimming at V came to 3 bases and at J to 2 bases, leaving 6 bases not matched to a gene. This CDR3 is built from 16 residues. Germline lookup yields CDR1 SGHDN and CDR2 FVKESK. The CDR3 protein is CASSQLGDRVTDTQYF. CDR3 coding DNA: TGTGCCAGCAGCCAGTTGGGGGACAGGGTCACAGATACGCAGTATTTT.

This clone appeared a few times. The chain recombines TRBV11-3 with TRBJ1-4; 9 bases are shared with TRBD1. The CDR3 sequence is 14 residues long. Germline CDR1 and CDR2: SGHNT and YENEEA. Losses at the gene ends were 5 bases for V and 8 bases for J; bases not matched to a gene: 6. CDR3 residues: CASSRQGGMEKLFF. CDR3 nucleotides: TGTGCCAGCAGCCGACAGGGGGGAATGGAAAAACTGTTTTTT.

This chain uses TRBV2 with TRBJ2-5, with D perhaps matching TRBD2 (5 bases). The CDR3 spans 13 residues. Trimming pared 3 bases from V and 5 bases from J, leaving 10 bases between. Germline loops: CDR1 SNHLY, CDR2 FYNNEI. For the CDR3, the DNA is TGTGCCAGCAGTGACGGGGAATCGGAGACCCAGTACTTC. Translated: CASSDGESETQYF.

The CDR3: CASSQGPSTASYEQYF. CDR3 sequence (DNA): TGCGCCAGCAGCCAAGGTCCTAGTACGGCCTCCTACGAGCAGTACTTC. The V call is TRBV4-1, the J call TRBJ2-7; D ambiguous. The CDR3 loop spans 16 amino acids. CDR1 is MGHRA, CDR2 YSYEKL, per germline. Trimming left V 1 base short and J 0 bases short, with 13 bases between.